The T cell receptor (beta chain) described here comes from a study of blood T cell repertoires in COVID-19. TCRdb's table, derived via immunoSEQ multiplex PCR, lists solely in-frame clones and lacks some. The sample includes about 97,000 clones, approximately 91% seen only once; the top ten take 4.2%. Per the germline V gene, CDR1 is SGHAT and CDR2 is FQNNGV. With V trimmed by 4 bases and J by 8 bases, 9 bases remained unmatched. The CDR3 is made up of 15 amino acids. What was sequenced was peripheral blood. The J gene is TRBJ2-1, the V gene TRBV11-2, with 9 positions matching TRBD2. The TCR was taken from a man younger than 35 with acute or convalescent COVID-19. The CDR3 coding sequence is TGTGCCAGCAGCTCCGTACTAGCGGGCCGGTATGAGCAGTTCTTC. Translating gives CASSSVLAGRYEQFF.